This T cell receptor beta chain was captured by sequencing in a study of beta chain features in type 1 diabetes. Whole-study findings and limits: Shortening that was moderate but significant affected the TCRB CDR3s of Type 1 diabetes patients in all four CD4+ subsets.

Averaging roughly 120 mL, one heparinised blood draw was given by each donor. A note on this clone: What it recognizes is unknown.

Trimming cost V 3 bases and J 2 bases, with 8 bases left between them. CDR1 SGDLS and CDR2 YYNGEE come from the germline V gene. The CDR3 is made up of 13 amino acids. The isolated RNA, all of it, was reverse transcribed, so expressed TCRB transcripts were what got sequenced. The table came from immunoSEQ multiplex PCR; TCRdb's copy has only in-frame clones and leaves some out. Found here are 550,000 to 850,000 clones, about an eighth of them singletons; the top ten hold 0.022%. V is TRBV9 and J is TRBJ1-2, with no clear D. This receptor was obtained from a young man with type 1 diabetes. Specimen: naive CD4+ T cells from blood. The CDR3 DNA sequence: TGTGCCAGCAGCGGTGGGAAGAACTATGGCTACACCTTC. Translation gives CASSGGKNYGYTF. The full variable domain, rest sourced from reference TRBV9 and TRBJ1-2, is DSGVTQTPKHLITATGQRVTLRCSPRSGDLSVYWYQQSLDQGLQFLIQYYNGEERAKGNILERFSAQQFPDLHSELNLSSLELGDSALYFCASSGGKNYGYTFGSGTRLTVV.